This T cell receptor (beta chain) emerged from a study of cytotoxic CD8 clonotypes in ibrutinib-treated CLL. Assay: immunoSEQ multiplex PCR; the TCRdb copy retains only in-frame clones and omits some. This sample has 95,000 to 100,000 clones, with 78% found just once. Germline CDR1 reads SGHRS; CDR2 reads YFSETQ. This CDR3 is built from 15 residues. V lost 3 bases and J lost 5; bases outside the gene matches: 6. The material was PBMCs, obtained after 12 months of ibrutinib treatment. This receptor was obtained from a human donor with chronic lymphocytic leukemia. The gene calls are TRBV5-1 and TRBJ1-2; 11 bases are a match to TRBD1. The CDR3 protein is CASSWSDRGQYGYTF. The CDR3 region has the DNA TGCGCCAGCAGCTGGTCGGACAGGGGGCAATATGGCTACACCTTC. Drawing the rest from reference TRBV5-1 and TRBJ1-2, the complete variable domain is KAGVTQTPRYLIKTRGQQVTLSCSPISGHRSVSWYQQTPGQGLQFLFEYFSETQRNKGNFPGRFSGRQFSNSRSEMNVSTLELGDSALYLCASSWSDRGQYGYTFGSGTRLTVV.